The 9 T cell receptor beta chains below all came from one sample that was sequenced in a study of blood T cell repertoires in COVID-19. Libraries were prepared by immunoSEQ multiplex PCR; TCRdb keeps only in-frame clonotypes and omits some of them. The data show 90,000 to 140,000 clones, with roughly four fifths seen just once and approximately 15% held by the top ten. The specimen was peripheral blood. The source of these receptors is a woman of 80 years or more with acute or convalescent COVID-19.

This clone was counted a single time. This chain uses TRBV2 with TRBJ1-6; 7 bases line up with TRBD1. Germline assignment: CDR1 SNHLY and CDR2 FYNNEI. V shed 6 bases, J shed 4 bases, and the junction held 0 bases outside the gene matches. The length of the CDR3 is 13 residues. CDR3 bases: TGTGCCAGCAGGGGACAGTATAATTCACCCCTCCACTTT. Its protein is CASRGQYNSPLHF.

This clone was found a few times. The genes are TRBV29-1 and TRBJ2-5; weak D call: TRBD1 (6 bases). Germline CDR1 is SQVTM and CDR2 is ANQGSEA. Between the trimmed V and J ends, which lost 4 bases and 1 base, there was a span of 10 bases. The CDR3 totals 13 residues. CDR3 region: CSVGWGPQETQYF. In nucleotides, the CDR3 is TGCAGCGTTGGATGGGGGCCCCAAGAGACCCAGTACTTC.

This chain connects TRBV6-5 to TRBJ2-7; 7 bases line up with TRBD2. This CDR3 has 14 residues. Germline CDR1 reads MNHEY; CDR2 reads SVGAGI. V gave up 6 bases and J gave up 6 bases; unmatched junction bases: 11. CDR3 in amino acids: CASRKRDYPREQYF. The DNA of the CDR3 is TGTGCCAGCAGAAAACGGGACTACCCACGCGAGCAGTACTTC.

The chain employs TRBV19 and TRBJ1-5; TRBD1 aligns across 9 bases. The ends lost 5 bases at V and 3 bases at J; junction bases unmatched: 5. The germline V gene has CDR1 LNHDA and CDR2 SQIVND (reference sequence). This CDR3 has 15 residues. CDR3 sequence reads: CASSYGTGINQPQHF. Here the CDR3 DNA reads TGTGCCAGTAGTTACGGGACAGGGATCAATCAGCCCCAGCATTTT.

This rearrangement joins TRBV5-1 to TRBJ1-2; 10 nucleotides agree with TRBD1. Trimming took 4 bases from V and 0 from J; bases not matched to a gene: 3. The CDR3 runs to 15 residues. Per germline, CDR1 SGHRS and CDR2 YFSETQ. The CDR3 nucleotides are TGCGCCAGCAGCCAGGGACAGGGGACTAACTATGGCTACACCTTC. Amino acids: CASSQGQGTNYGYTF. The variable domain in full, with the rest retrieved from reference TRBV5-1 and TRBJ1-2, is KAGVTQTPRYLIKTRGQQVTLSCSPISGHRSVSWYQQTPGQGLQFLFEYFSETQRNKGNFPGRFSGRQFSNSRSEMNVSTLELGDSALYLCASSQGQGTNYGYTFGSGTRLTVV.

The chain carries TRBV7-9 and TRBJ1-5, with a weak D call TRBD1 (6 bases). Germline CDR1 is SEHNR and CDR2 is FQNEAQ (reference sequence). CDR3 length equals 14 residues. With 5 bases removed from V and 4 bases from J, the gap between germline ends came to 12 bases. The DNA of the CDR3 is TGTGCCAGCAGCCCCACAGGGAAGAATCAGCCCCAGCATTTT. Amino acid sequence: CASSPTGKNQPQHF. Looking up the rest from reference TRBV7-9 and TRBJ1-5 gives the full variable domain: DTGVSQNPRHKITKRGQNVTFRCDPISEHNRLYWYRQTLGQGPEFLTYFQNEAQLEKSRLLSDRFSAERPKGSFSTLEIQRTEQGDSAMYLCASSPTGKNQPQHFGDGTRLSIL.

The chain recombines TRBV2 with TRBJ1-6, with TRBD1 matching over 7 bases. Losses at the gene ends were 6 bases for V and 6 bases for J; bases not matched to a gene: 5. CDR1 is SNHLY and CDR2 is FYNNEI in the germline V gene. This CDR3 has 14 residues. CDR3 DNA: TGTGCCAGCAGCCCGGGACAGTCTAATTCACCCCTCCACTTT. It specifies CASSPGQSNSPLHF.

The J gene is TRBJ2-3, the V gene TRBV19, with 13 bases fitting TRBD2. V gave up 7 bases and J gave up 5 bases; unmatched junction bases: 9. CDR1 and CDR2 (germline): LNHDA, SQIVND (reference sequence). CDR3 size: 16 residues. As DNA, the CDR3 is TGTGCCAGTATGGGTTGGACTAGCGGGAGTTTAGATACGCAGTATTTT. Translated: CASMGWTSGSLDTQYF.

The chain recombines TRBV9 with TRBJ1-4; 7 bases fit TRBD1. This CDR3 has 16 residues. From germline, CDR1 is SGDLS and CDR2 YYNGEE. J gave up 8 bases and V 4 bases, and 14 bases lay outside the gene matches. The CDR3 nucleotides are TGTGCCAGCAGCTCCTACCGACAGGGAGAAAACGAAAAACTGTTTTTT. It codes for CASSSYRQGENEKLFF.